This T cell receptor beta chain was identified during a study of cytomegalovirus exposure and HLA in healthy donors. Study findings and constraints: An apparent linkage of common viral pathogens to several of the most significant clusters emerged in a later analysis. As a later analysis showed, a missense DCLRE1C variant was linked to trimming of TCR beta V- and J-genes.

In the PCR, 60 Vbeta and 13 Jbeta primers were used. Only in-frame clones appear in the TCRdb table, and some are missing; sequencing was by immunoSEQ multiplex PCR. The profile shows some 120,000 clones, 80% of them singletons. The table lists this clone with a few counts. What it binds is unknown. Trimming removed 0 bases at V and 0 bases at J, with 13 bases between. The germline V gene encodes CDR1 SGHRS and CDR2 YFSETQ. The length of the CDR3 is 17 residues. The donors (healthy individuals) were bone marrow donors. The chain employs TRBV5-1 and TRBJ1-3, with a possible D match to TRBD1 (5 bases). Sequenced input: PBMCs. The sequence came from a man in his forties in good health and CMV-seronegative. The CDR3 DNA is TGCGCCAGCAGCTTGGTGGCAGGGATAAGCTCTGGAAACACCATATATTTT. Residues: CASSLVAGISSGNTIYF.